The present TCR beta chain was sequenced within a study of OX40 agonist ivuxolimab in advanced cancers. Study-level results: Mean expanded clone counts were higher in CD8+ than CD4+ T cells.

The data were produced by immunoSEQ multiplex PCR, yet TCRdb's version contains in-frame clones alone and is incomplete. Altogether 30,000 or so clones are present, roughly four fifths being singletons, with the ten largest covering more than 20%. About this clone: What it binds is not known.

V lost 2 bases and J lost 8; bases outside the gene matches: 11. The germline V gene has CDR1 MNHEY and CDR2 SMNVEV (reference sequence). The CDR3 covers 17 residues. The chain joins TRBV27 to TRBJ2-1, with 11 bases aligning to TRBD2. Sequenced here: CD4+ or CD8+ T cells sorted from blood, sampled in a trial of the OX40 agonist ivuxolimab. This clonotype was obtained from an adult with an advanced solid tumor such as melanoma, head and neck, liver or kidney cancer. The CDR3 DNA reads as TGTGCCAGCAGTTTAATCGGGAATAGCGGGGGGGCTCATGAGCAGTTCTTC. It is translated as CASSLIGNSGGAHEQFF.